This T cell receptor beta chain was retrieved from a study of CD8+ T cells in alopecia areata. Findings and caveats of the study: TCR sharing was clearer in mice than between patients, perhaps partly owing to patient HLA diversity. Tofacitinib yielded significantly lower scalp clonality and fewer expanded CD8+ clones among the top 100. It was lesional scalp, especially alopecia totalis/universalis, that showed higher clonality than normal scalp.

This sample's treatment: oral pan-JAK inhibitor, 5-10 mg twice daily. A note on this clone: Its antigen is not identified.

RNA extraction was followed by reverse transcription into cDNA, which acted as the sequencing template. Profiling relied on immunoSEQ multiplex PCR, and the TCRdb table lists in-frame clones only, not all of them. The data show 60,000 to 90,000 clones, about 71% seen once. Source: CD8+ T cells sorted from blood, taken at week 24, from a patient treated with tofacitinib. The receptor was derived from a human donor with alopecia areata.

The CDR3 region has the DNA TGTGCCAGCCTTGGGGGCTCGAGCTCCTACGAGCAGTACTTC. Its translation is CASLGGSSSYEQYF. The chain has TRBV2 and TRBJ2-7, with a weak D call TRBD1 (6 bases). This CDR3 has 14 residues. Trimming took 8 bases from V and 0 from J, leaving 14 bases between them. Germline assignment: CDR1 SNHLY and CDR2 FYNNEI.